The source of this TCR beta chain is a study of T-cell memory formation after mild COVID-19. Regarding the study as a whole: Clones that got smaller from day 15 to 85 had even CD4/CD8, while clones growing later tipped toward CD4+. SARS-CoV-2 specificity was not confirmed for second-wave clones peaking on day 37. Cross-reactive memory seemingly joined, as some responding clones were found in pre-infection memory. Shrinking CD4+ clones were chiefly CM and EM; CD8+ ones were chiefly EMRA.

TCRdb reanalysed the 5' RACE reads using MiXCR and keeps one entry per CDR3 protein. The sample lists 250,000 or so distinct CDR3 sequences, roughly 10% occurring once. Only a few counts were recorded for this clonotype. Its antigen is unknown. Germline CDR1 SEHNR, CDR2 FQNEAQ (reference sequence). The J segment lost 3 bases and the V segment lost 5 bases, leaving 6 bases of the junction unmatched. CDR3 length equals 16 residues. The rearrangement joins TRBV7-9 to TRBJ2-2; 10 nucleotides align to TRBD1. The sequencing input was PBMCs or a T cell subset sorted from them (not recorded which). This TCR was sampled from a young man who had mild COVID-19 (a few samples of this study predate the infection). Cell type and time point are not known. CDR3 bases: TGTGCCAGCAGCCGTTCCGGGACAGGGGACACCGGGGAGCTGTTTTTT. Its translation: CASSRSGTGDTGELFF.